The 21 T cell receptor beta chains in this list originate from one sample, sequenced in a study of blood T cell repertoires in COVID-19. Sequencing used immunoSEQ multiplex PCR; TCRdb keeps in-frame clones, though not all of them. Of around 250,000 clones in the sample, 70% to 90% are singletons; the top ten hold approximately 6.6%. The source material was PBMCs or T cells enriched from blood (not recorded which). The receptor source for this set is a woman aged 45-60 years who had been exposed to COVID-19.

J is TRBJ1-2 and V is TRBV12-3 or TRBV12-4, with 9 bases identical to TRBD1. V lost 5 bases, J lost 8 bases, and 3 bases stayed unmatched. This CDR3 is 12 amino acids long. The CDR3 region is CASSTGGEGYTF. Here the CDR3 DNA reads TGTGCCAGCAGTACAGGGGGCGAGGGCTACACCTTC.

V usage is TRBV3-1 (or the pseudogene TRBV3-2) and J usage is TRBJ2-3; D ambiguous. V shed 3 bases and J shed 6 bases, with 13 bases lying between them. There are 14 residues in the CDR3. Germline loops: CDR1 LGHDT, CDR2 YNNKEL (reference sequence). The CDR3 DNA sequence: TGTGCCAGCAGCCACGGAGCCGCCGGGGATACGCAGTATTTT. Its translation: CASSHGAAGDTQYF.

This chain links TRBV18 with TRBJ1-2; 7 bases line up with TRBD1. CDR3 size: 15 residues. With V trimmed by 2 bases and J by 5 bases, 8 bases remained unmatched. Germline V lookup: CDR1 KGHSH, CDR2 LQKENI. CDR3 in DNA: TGTGCCAGCTCACCATCCCTAGGACAGGAGTATGGCTACACCTTC. It is translated as CASSPSLGQEYGYTF.

The V and J genes are TRBV5-4 and TRBJ1-1, with 8 bases aligning to TRBD1. J was trimmed by 3 bases and V by 0 bases; bases with no gene match: 7. Germline CDR1 and CDR2: SGHNT and YYREEE (reference sequence). The CDR3 covers 16 residues. The CDR3 protein is CASSLAATGVDTEAFF. CDR3 nucleotides: TGTGCCAGCAGCTTGGCGGCGACAGGGGTGGACACTGAAGCTTTCTTT.

V gene TRBV9 combines with J gene TRBJ1-2; tentative D call: TRBD1 (5 bases). This CDR3 spans 14 amino acids. Trimming shortened V by 0 bases and J by 8 bases, and 14 bases separated the two germline ends. Per the germline V gene, CDR1 is SGDLS and CDR2 is YYNGEE. The CDR3 region has the DNA TGTGCCAGCAGCGTAGGAGGAGGGGCGAGCGGCTACACCTTC. The encoded protein is CASSVGGGASGYTF.

This chain connects TRBV2 to TRBJ2-2; D is uncertain. V lost 10 bases to trimming and J lost 4 bases, with 7 bases between them. This CDR3 is built from 11 residues. Germline V CDR1 and CDR2: SNHLY, FYNNEI. CDR3 bases: TGTGCCACCCAATTCACCGGGGAGCTGTTTTTT. Translating gives CATQFTGELFF.

This chain links TRBV27 with TRBJ1-5; D gene uncertain. The CDR3 loop spans 13 amino acids. Trimming took 8 bases from V and 6 from J, leaving 14 bases between them. CDR1 is MNHEY and CDR2 is SMNVEV in the germline V gene (reference sequence). CDR3 loop: CASLRGSVQPQHF. For the CDR3, the DNA is TGTGCCAGCCTCCGGGGAAGCGTTCAGCCCCAGCATTTT.

J is TRBJ1-1 and V is TRBV27; the D gene is possibly TRBD1 (5 bases). CDR1 is MNHEY, CDR2 SMNVEV, per germline (reference sequence). This CDR3 comprises 15 residues. The V and J ends lost 2 bases and 4 bases respectively, with 14 bases between them. CDR3 protein: CASSLRRGPGTEAFF. The CDR3 region has the DNA TGTGCCAGCAGTTTAAGGAGGGGCCCCGGCACTGAAGCTTTCTTT.

CDR3 in amino acids: CSVALLGGLFF. CDR3 DNA sequence: TGCAGCGTCGCGTTACTCGGGGGACTGTTTTTT. The chain couples TRBV29-1 to TRBJ1-4; weak D call: TRBD1 (5 bases). The CDR3 loop spans 11 amino acids. CDR1 is SQVTM, CDR2 ANQGSEA, per germline. Trimming stripped 6 bases from V and 13 bases from J, with 15 bases between.

The chain joins TRBV29-1 to TRBJ1-2; possible D gene TRBD1, 5 bases. The CDR3 runs to 13 residues. Deletions cut 5 bases from V and 0 bases from J, with 10 bases between. Germline loops: CDR1 SQVTM, CDR2 ANQGSEA. The CDR3 region has the DNA TGCAGCGTTCCCCAGGGATCTAACTATGGCTACACCTTC. Protein: CSVPQGSNYGYTF.

V and J are TRBV5-4 and TRBJ2-7, with TRBD1 matching over 8 bases. Germline lookup yields CDR1 SGHNT and CDR2 YYREEE (reference sequence). With 3 bases clipped from V and 3 bases from J, the junction kept 8 bases outside the gene matches. This CDR3 region has 15 residues. The CDR3, as DNA: TGTGCCAGCAGCTCCGTATACGGGACAGGCTACGAGCAGTACTTC. Amino acid sequence: CASSSVYGTGYEQYF.

This rearrangement joins TRBV2 to TRBJ1-2; TRBD1 matches at 11 bases. Germline V gives CDR1 SNHLY, CDR2 FYNNEI. This CDR3 has 12 amino acids. V shed 11 bases and J 2 bases; nucleotides not matched to a gene: 1. CDR3: CAGQGANYGYTF. CDR3 nucleotides: TGTGCCGGACAGGGGGCAAACTATGGCTACACCTTC.

V is TRBV28 and J is TRBJ1-5; 10 bases align to TRBD1. J lost 4 bases, V lost 2 bases, and 2 bases had no gene match. The CDR3 is 15 amino acids. In germline, CDR1 is MDHEN, CDR2 SYDVKM. CDR3 protein: CASSLQDRGNQPQHF. In DNA form, the CDR3 reads TGTGCCAGCAGTTTACAGGACAGGGGGAATCAGCCCCAGCATTTT.

This clone was counted once. This chain joins TRBV5-5 and TRBJ1-2, with a possible D match to TRBD1 (5 bases). V lost 4 bases, J lost 5 bases, and 15 bases lay in between. This CDR3 spans 14 amino acids. CDR1 and CDR2 from the germline V gene are SGHKS and YYEKEE (reference sequence). CDR3 DNA sequence: TGTGCCAGCAGCCCCCGGGACTCATATTATGGCTACACCTTC. Residues: CASSPRDSYYGYTF.

J is TRBJ1-3 and V is TRBV21-1; the table's D gene call, TRBD1, was not cross checked with the DNA. TRBV21-1 is a pseudogene locus. The CDR3 loop spans 17 amino acids. CDR3: CASSKVRQGTLRNTIYF. The CDR3 bases are TGTGCCAGCAGCAAAGTACGGCAGGGGACCCTGCGGAACACCATATATTTT.

The chain joins TRBV19 to TRBJ2-1; 8 nucleotides align to TRBD2. CDR3 length equals 17 residues. V was pared by 5 bases and J by 0 bases, with 9 bases of the junction left unmatched. CDR1 is LNHDA and CDR2 is SQIVND in the germline V gene (reference sequence). The CDR3 sequence: CASSLTAGAISYNEQFF. The DNA for the CDR3 is TGTGCCAGTAGTCTGACAGCGGGGGCCATCTCCTACAATGAGCAGTTCTTC.

This chain joins TRBV5-8 and TRBJ1-1; 7 bases fit TRBD1. This CDR3 is 15 amino acids long. Losses at the gene ends were 2 bases for V and 7 bases for J; bases not matched to a gene: 11. Germline assignment: CDR1 SGHTS and CDR2 YDEGEE. The CDR3: CASSLKGAALLEAFF. In DNA, the CDR3 is TGTGCCAGCAGCTTAAAGGGGGCGGCTTTACTTGAAGCTTTCTTT. The full variable domain, its missing parts supplied by reference TRBV5-8 and TRBJ1-1, is EAGVTQSPTHLIKTRGQQATLRCSPISGHTSVYWYQQALGLGLQFLLWYDEGEERNRGNFPPRFSGRQFPNYSSELNVNALELEDSALYLCASSLKGAALLEAFFGQGTRLTVV.

This chain joins TRBV7-2 and TRBJ1-1; no clear D gene. The V end was cut by 1 base, the J end by 6 bases, with 9 bases between. Germline V gene sequence: CDR1 SGHTA, CDR2 FQGNSA. The CDR3 runs 13 residues. CDR3 nucleotides: TGTGCCAGCAGCTTAGATATGAGGGCTGAAGCTTTCTTT. This translates into CASSLDMRAEAFF.

This clone was picked up many times. The chain combines TRBV7-9 with TRBJ1-3, with 7 bases fitting TRBD1. V gave up 2 bases and J gave up 0 bases; unmatched junction bases: 4. Germline V gene data show CDR1 as SEHNR and CDR2 as FQNEAQ (reference sequence). This CDR3 region has 16 residues. The CDR3 loop is CASSLTGARSGNTIYF. The CDR3 DNA is TGTGCCAGCAGCTTAACAGGGGCCCGCTCTGGAAACACCATATATTTT.

The chain carries TRBV12-3 or TRBV12-4 and TRBJ1-3, with 7 bases fitting TRBD1. The CDR3 runs 13 residues. The V gene end was trimmed by 5 bases and the J gene end by 7 bases; junction bases not matched to a gene: 5. This CDR3 reads CASSLGTANTIYF. The DNA of the CDR3 is TGTGCCAGCAGTCTCGGGACAGCCAACACCATATATTTT.

The chain recombines TRBV7-2 with TRBJ2-7, with 11 bases that match TRBD1. Looked up from germline, CDR1 is SGHTA and CDR2 is FQGNSA. This CDR3 region has 15 residues. V gave up 5 bases and J gave up 3 bases; unmatched junction bases: 6. CDR3 sequence reads: CASSRDRGTGYEQYF. The CDR3, as DNA: TGTGCCAGCAGCCGGGACAGGGGGACAGGCTACGAGCAGTACTTC.